Below, 5 T cell receptor beta chains from the same sample are listed, as sequenced in a study of T cells in Graves' hyperthyroidism and ophthalmopathy. There were TCR beta CDR3 regions amplified from RNA transcripts. The HTBI primer set served for first-round RT-PCR of the TCR CDR3. TCRdb re-called the multiplex PCR reads with MiXCR, one entry per CDR3 protein. This table has 450,000 to 550,000 distinct CDR3 sequences, approximately 25% appearing once. The specimen sequenced was blood. These receptors all come from a woman in her 30s with Graves' ophthalmopathy.

CDR3: CASSPTGGSIYEQYF. The CDR3 bases are TGTGCCAGCAGTCCCACGGGGGGCAGCATTTACGAGCAGTACTTC. V and J are TRBV12-3 or TRBV12-4 and TRBJ2-7; a weak D match, TRBD2 (7 bases). Trimming left V 5 bases short and J 4 bases short, with 18 bases between. The CDR3 extends over 15 amino acids.

This clonotype was observed at least ten times. The chain joins TRBV7-8 to TRBJ2-7; no clear D. Germline-derived CDR1 and CDR2 are SGHVS and FQNEAQ. V gave up 5 bases and J gave up 0 bases, with 23 bases separating them. This CDR3 has 18 amino acids. This CDR3 is CASSPFGRVNLISYEQYF. CDR3 in DNA: TGTGCCAGCAGCCCCTTCGGTCGGGTGAACTTGATCTCCTACGAGCAGTACTTC.

The sample holds a few counts of this clonotype. CDR3 DNA sequence: TGTGCCAGCAGGGGTAGCACAGATACGCAGTATTTT. Protein sequence: CASRGSTDTQYF. V is TRBV2 and J is TRBJ2-3; D remains unclear. The CDR3 sequence is 12 residues long. CDR1 is SNHLY and CDR2 is FYNNEI in the germline V gene. Trimming cost V 6 bases and J 0 bases, with 4 bases left between them.

The chain employs TRBV20-1 and TRBJ2-7; 9 bases align to TRBD1. Germline CDR1 DFQATT, CDR2 SNEGSKA (reference sequence). This CDR3 contains 15 residues. After removal of 5 bases from V and 2 bases from J, the junction contained 10 bases not matched to a gene. The CDR3 reads CSAFRGDRETYEQYF. As DNA, the CDR3 is TGCAGTGCTTTTCGGGGGGACAGGGAAACCTACGAGCAGTACTTC.

This clonotype appeared a single time. The chain has TRBV12-3 or TRBV12-4 and TRBJ1-1; unclear D gene. V dropped 7 bases and J dropped 3 bases, with 15 bases sitting between them. The CDR3 spans 14 residues. CDR3 region: CASTKGRRDTEAFF. In nucleotides, the CDR3 is TGTGCCAGCACCAAGGGTCGTAGGGACACTGAAGCTTTCTTT.